This TCR beta chain comes out of a study of vaccination and CD4 T cells after COVID-19. Study background: Control cultures used a CEFX viral epitope pool, an HIV-1 Nef peptide pool, or no peptide.

This clonotype has a handful of counts. Its antigen is still unknown. Oncomine TCR Beta short-read sequencing was applied to DNA from cultured CD4+ T cells. TCRdb processed the PCR reads anew with MiXCR; each CDR3 protein has one entry. The table has approximately 20,000 distinct CDR3 sequences, 30% to 40% seen once. This sample's treatment: roughly nine-day PBMC culture with coronavirus spike peptide pools or control peptides (ViraFEST assay). The germline gives CDR1 DFQATT, CDR2 SNEGSKA (reference sequence). The length of the CDR3 is 14 residues. V gave up 2 bases and J gave up 0 bases; unmatched junction bases: 3.

The chain carries TRBV20-1 and TRBJ2-7; 8 nucleotides match TRBD1. The sequencing input was cultured CD4+ T cells from blood. The clonotype originates from a human donor with COVID-19. For the CDR3, the DNA is TGCAGTGCTAGACAGGGGGCCGGCTCCTACGAGCAGTACTTC. Translating gives CSARQGAGSYEQYF.